Below, 18 T cell receptor beta chains from the same sample are listed, as sequenced in a study of PD-1 blockade in classical Hodgkin lymphoma. Profiling relied on immunoSEQ multiplex PCR, and the TCRdb table lists in-frame clones only, not all of them. Of tens of thousands of clones detected, 80% to 90% appear once; the ten largest clones hold approximately 16%. Each patient relapsed following autologous stem cell transplantation, and prior brentuximab vedotin exposure differed. Sample: peripheral blood mononuclear cells (PBMCs), taken at baseline. Source of these receptors: a human donor with classical Hodgkin lymphoma.

The rearrangement links TRBV7-2 to TRBJ1-4; D unclear. Trimming shortened V by 5 bases and J by 5 bases, and 15 bases separated the two germline ends. This CDR3 spans 15 amino acids. Germline-derived CDR1 and CDR2 are SGHTA and FQGNSA. DNA for the CDR3: TGTGCCAGCAGCGGCAGGTTGAGTGTAAATGAAAAACTGTTTTTT. Protein product: CASSGRLSVNEKLFF.

The chain is built from TRBV2 and TRBJ1-3; no definite D call. Germline V gene sequence: CDR1 SNHLY, CDR2 FYNNEI. The CDR3 covers 14 residues. V was trimmed by 6 bases and J by 0 bases, leaving 9 bases between them. The chain's CDR3 is CASSRPSSGNTIYF. The DNA for the CDR3 is TGTGCCAGCAGCCGACCGAGCTCTGGAAACACCATATATTTT.

The rearrangement uses TRBV18 and TRBJ1-5, with 8 bases that match TRBD1. The germline CDR1 and CDR2 sequences are KGHSH and LQKENI. V dropped 6 bases and J dropped 7; count of bases not matched to a gene: 11. The CDR3 loop spans 15 amino acids. The CDR3 reads CASSGQGSRGQPQHF. CDR3 DNA sequence: TGTGCCAGCTCTGGACAGGGTTCAAGGGGGCAGCCCCAGCATTTT.

The rearrangement uses TRBV5-1 and TRBJ2-1; a weak D match, TRBD2 (7 bases). The CDR3 sequence is 15 residues long. Per germline, CDR1 SGHRS and CDR2 YFSETQ. V lost 6 bases and J 12 bases, leaving 25 bases between the germline ends. CDR3 DNA sequence: TGCGCCAGCACCCCTCGGGGGGCTCATCCCCGACCGCAGTTCTTC. It encodes CASTPRGAHPRPQFF.

The chain has TRBV2 and TRBJ2-5; TRBD2 matches at 7 bases. Trimming cost V 9 bases and J 2 bases; bases outside gene matches: 3. The CDR3 contains 12 residues. Germline values: CDR1 SNHLY, CDR2 FYNNEI. The CDR3 sequence is CASQRGQETQYF. Written as DNA, the CDR3 is TGTGCCAGTCAGCGGGGTCAAGAGACCCAGTACTTC.

This chain connects TRBV11-2 to TRBJ2-7, with D maybe TRBD1 (6 bases). CDR3 length equals 14 residues. Trimming left V 4 bases short and J 5 bases short, with 15 bases between. Germline V CDR1 and CDR2: SGHAT, FQNNGV. CDR3 DNA: TGTGCCAGCAGCTCCTTGACAGGCCTAGACGAGCAGTACTTC. This encodes CASSSLTGLDEQYF.

The V gene is TRBV10-1, the J gene TRBJ2-5, with D possibly being TRBD1 or TRBD2 (5 bases each). The CDR3 has 14 residues. The V gene lost 7 bases and the J gene lost 2 bases, with 14 bases spanning the gap. The germline gives CDR1 WNHNN, CDR2 SYGVQD (reference sequence). The CDR3 loop is CASTPGDGQETQYF. CDR3 nucleotide sequence: TGCGCCAGCACCCCTGGGGACGGACAAGAGACCCAGTACTTC.

The CDR3 loop reads CAWSAPQGNGYTF. In DNA, the CDR3 is TGTGCCTGGAGCGCCCCACAGGGGAATGGCTACACCTTC. The chain has TRBV30 and TRBJ1-2, with 7 positions matching TRBD1. After removal of 3 bases from V and 6 bases from J, the junction contained 7 bases not matched to a gene. The CDR3 contains 13 residues. Germline lookup yields CDR1 GTSNPN and CDR2 SVGIG (reference sequence).

This chain links TRBV27 with TRBJ1-2; 9 bases match TRBD1. In germline, CDR1 is MNHEY, CDR2 SMNVEV (reference sequence). CDR3 length equals 13 residues. The V gene end was trimmed by 5 bases and the J gene end by 10 bases; junction bases not matched to a gene: 8. For the CDR3, the DNA is TGTGCCAGCAGTATCTTGGGACAGGGCGTCTACACCTTC. Amino acid sequence: CASSILGQGVYTF.

This rearrangement joins TRBV4-1 to TRBJ2-3; a possible D gene is TRBD1 (5 bases). The CDR3 length is 15 residues. Germline V gene lookup returns CDR1 MGHRA and CDR2 YSYEKL. The V end was cut by 0 bases, the J end by 3 bases, with 10 bases between. CDR3 in amino acids: CASSQEGVGTDTQYF. CDR3 in DNA: TGCGCCAGCAGCCAAGAAGGGGTTGGGACAGATACGCAGTATTTT.

The chain combines TRBV19 with TRBJ2-5, with TRBD2 identical over 9 bases. This CDR3 is 17 amino acids long. CDR1 is LNHDA and CDR2 is SQIVND in the germline V gene (reference sequence). After removal of 7 bases from V and 6 bases from J, the junction contained 18 bases not matched to a gene. The CDR3 region is CASNSNGEAGGKKTQYF. Written as DNA, the CDR3 is TGTGCCAGTAACTCAAACGGTGAAGCGGGGGGAAAGAAGACCCAGTACTTC.

The genes are TRBV7-9 and TRBJ1-1; the D is unclear. Trimming removed 1 base from V and 3 bases from J, with 3 bases in between. The CDR3 consists of 12 residues. Germline V gene sequence: CDR1 SEHNR, CDR2 FQNEAQ (reference sequence). The DNA of the CDR3 is TGTGCCAGCAGCTTAGGGTACACTGAAGCTTTCTTT. This gives the protein CASSLGYTEAFF.

The sample holds a few counts of this clone. V and J are TRBV13 and TRBJ1-2; possible D gene TRBD1, 5 bases. CDR1 is PRHDT and CDR2 is FYEKMQ in the germline V gene (reference sequence). V was shortened by 6 bases and J by 6 bases, with 23 bases between the two germline ends. This CDR3 spans 16 amino acids. Written as DNA, the CDR3 is TGTGCCAGCAGTGAAGCGCCGTGGACACTCACCGATGGCTACACCTTC. This sequence encodes CASSEAPWTLTDGYTF.

V and J are TRBV14 and TRBJ2-7; TRBD1 is a possible D gene (5 bases). This CDR3 has 14 residues. V gave up 2 bases and J gave up 3 bases, with 11 bases separating them. Germline-derived CDR1 and CDR2 are SGHDN and FVKESK. CDR3 loop: CASSQMTASYEQYF. CDR3 coding DNA: TGTGCCAGCAGCCAAATGACAGCGAGCTACGAGCAGTACTTC.

The chain carries TRBV4-1 and TRBJ2-1, with unresolved D. Germline CDR1 reads MGHRA; CDR2 reads YSYEKL. This CDR3 is 18 amino acids long. V shed 2 bases and J shed 0 bases, with 17 bases lying between them. In DNA, the CDR3 is TGCGCCAGCAGCCAATCCACTTTGCCCCCCAGCTCCTACAATGAGCAGTTCTTC. Translation: CASSQSTLPPSSYNEQFF.

The chain joins TRBV7-2 to TRBJ2-3; 8 bases align to TRBD1. V dropped 3 bases and J dropped 4; count of bases not matched to a gene: 9. Germline V gene sequence: CDR1 SGHTA, CDR2 FQGNSA. The CDR3 totals 16 residues. DNA for the CDR3: TGTGCCAGCAGCTTCCGATCACGGACAGGGCCAGATACGCAGTATTTT. This codes for CASSFRSRTGPDTQYF.

The gene calls are TRBV18 and TRBJ1-1; the D is unclear. V lost 3 bases to trimming and J lost 1 base, with 9 bases between them. The CDR3 sequence is 14 residues long. Looked up from germline, CDR1 is KGHSH and CDR2 is LQKENI. The CDR3 DNA follows: TGTGCCAGCTCACCGGGGTACCCGAACACTGAAGCTTTCTTT. Protein product: CASSPGYPNTEAFF.

The V call is TRBV4-2, the J call TRBJ2-2; the match to TRBD1 covers 7 bases. Trimming at V came to 5 bases and at J to 1 base, leaving 7 bases not matched to a gene. This CDR3 comprises 16 residues. Germline values: CDR1 LGHNA, CDR2 YNFKEQ. The CDR3 reads CASSYGSGGNTGELFF. CDR3 in DNA: TGTGCCAGCAGCTACGGATCAGGGGGGAACACCGGGGAGCTGTTTTTT.